The 9 T cell receptor beta chains reported below all come from one sample, sequenced in a study of T cell responses to AZD1222 COVID-19 vaccine. Sequencing used immunoSEQ multiplex PCR; TCRdb keeps in-frame clones, though not all of them. The sample consists of some 19,000 clones, around 82% of them appearing once. Sequencing was performed on peripheral blood, taken on day 0 of AZD1222 vaccination. The receptor set was obtained from an adult in good health.

This chain uses TRBV7-2 with TRBJ2-5; a possible D gene is TRBD1 (5 bases). From germline, CDR1 is SGHTA and CDR2 FQGNSA. Trimming cost V 5 bases and J 0 bases, with 10 bases left between them. CDR3 length equals 14 residues. CDR3 amino acids: CASSAYRNQETQYF. The CDR3 DNA sequence: TGTGCCAGCAGCGCCTACAGGAACCAAGAGACCCAGTACTTC.

The chain links TRBV20-1 to TRBJ2-1, with TRBD2 matching over 9 bases. From germline, CDR1 is DFQATT and CDR2 SNEGSKA (reference sequence). V lost 3 bases to trimming and J lost 4 bases; unmatched junction nucleotides: 16. This CDR3 is 18 amino acids long. The CDR3 here is CSASPTGVAAGGYNEQFF. The DNA of the CDR3 is TGCAGTGCTAGTCCCACGGGGGTAGCGGCGGGAGGGTACAATGAGCAGTTCTTC.

This chain links TRBV6-6 with TRBJ2-7; 14 bases align to TRBD2. This CDR3 is 13 amino acids long. V dropped 8 bases and J dropped 3; count of bases not matched to a gene: 0. CDR1 is MNHNY and CDR2 is SVGAGI in the germline V gene (reference sequence). CDR3 loop: CASGLAGGYEQYF. The CDR3 DNA reads as TGTGCCAGCGGACTAGCGGGAGGCTACGAGCAGTACTTC.

This clone was found once. The chain joins TRBV6-6 to TRBJ1-1; possibly TRBD1 for D (5 bases). Germline V gene sequence: CDR1 MNHNY, CDR2 SVGAGI (reference sequence). CDR3 length: 15 residues. V lost 2 bases and J lost 0, with 10 bases in between. DNA of the CDR3: TGTGCCAGCAGTTACCCCGGGACGGTGAACACTGAAGCTTTCTTT. The encoded protein is CASSYPGTVNTEAFF.

The V gene is TRBV25-1, the J gene TRBJ2-2, with D possibly TRBD1 on 5 matching bases. CDR3 length: 16 residues. The V gene's germline CDR1 is MGHDK and CDR2 SYGVNS. V was clipped by 3 bases and J by 4 bases, with 15 bases between them. For the CDR3, the DNA is TGTGCCAGCAGTGAGTACACAGGTCGTGGCACCGGGGAGCTGTTTTTT. Translated, it gives CASSEYTGRGTGELFF.

The chain is built from TRBV6-2 or TRBV6-3 and TRBJ2-7; D gene uncertain. The CDR3 contains 13 residues. Germline lookup yields CDR1 MNHEY and CDR2 SVGEGT. Trimming pared 3 bases from V and 4 bases from J, leaving 10 bases between. For the CDR3, the DNA is TGTGCCAGCAGTTATCTCGGTGGTTACGAGCAGTACTTC. Translating it yields CASSYLGGYEQYF.

The rearrangement joins TRBV2 to TRBJ2-4; D remains unclear. The germline V gene has CDR1 SNHLY and CDR2 FYNNEI. There are 15 residues in the CDR3. The V and J ends lost 5 bases and 0 bases respectively, with 11 bases between them. CDR3 protein: CASSWNIGAKNIQYF. CDR3 nucleotides: TGTGCCAGCAGTTGGAACATCGGAGCCAAAAACATTCAGTACTTC.

The chain uses TRBV27 and TRBJ2-7, with D perhaps matching TRBD1 (6 bases). Trimming shortened V by 5 bases and J by 0 bases, and 11 bases separated the two germline ends. Germline assignment: CDR1 MNHEY and CDR2 SMNVEV (reference sequence). There are 14 residues in the CDR3. As DNA, the CDR3 is TGTGCCAGCAGTCAGACAGGAGACTCCTACGAGCAGTACTTC. It specifies CASSQTGDSYEQYF.

Here the CDR3 DNA reads TGTGCCAGCGGGGGGGCGGCCTACAATGAGCAGTTCTTC. It is translated as CASGGAAYNEQFF. V usage is TRBV28 and J usage is TRBJ2-1, with D perhaps TRBD2 (7 bases). CDR3 length equals 13 residues. The germline V gene encodes CDR1 MDHEN and CDR2 SYDVKM. The ends were cut back, 8 bases at V and 2 bases at J, with 10 bases in the middle.